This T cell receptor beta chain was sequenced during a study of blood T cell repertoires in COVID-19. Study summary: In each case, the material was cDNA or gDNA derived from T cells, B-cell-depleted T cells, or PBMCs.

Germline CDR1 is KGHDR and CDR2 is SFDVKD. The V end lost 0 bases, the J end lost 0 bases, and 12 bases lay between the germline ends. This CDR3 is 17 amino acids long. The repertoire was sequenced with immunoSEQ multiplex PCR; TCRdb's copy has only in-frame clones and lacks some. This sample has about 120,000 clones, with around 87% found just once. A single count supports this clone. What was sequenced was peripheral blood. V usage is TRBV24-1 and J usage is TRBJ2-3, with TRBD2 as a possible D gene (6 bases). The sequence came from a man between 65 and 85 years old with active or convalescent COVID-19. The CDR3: CATSDLPRGSSTDTQYF. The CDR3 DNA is TGTGCCACCAGTGATTTGCCCCGGGGGTCTAGCACAGATACGCAGTATTTT.